One T cell receptor beta chain is described in this entry. Its target antigen remains unknown. No base qualities exist here, and no much larger clone lies one base off it. Sample treatment or condition, as interpreted from the label and publication: PENTA 11 planned treatment interruption arm or continuous ART arm. The participants, all children from the United Kingdom aged 2 to 15 years, had been on at least three-drug ART for a minimum of 24 weeks. Cryopreserved PBMCs containing at least 5 million viable cells were needed, and four candidate patients were excluded because their viable PBMC yield was low. Using a FACSAria III cell sorter, naive CD4+ CD45RA+ CD45RO- T cells were FACS-sorted out of thawed PBMCs. After sorting, cells were fixed, and RNA was extracted with the RNeasy FFPE kit and then with the RNeasy Micro kit. This sample was taken from a study of HIV-infected children after antiretroviral therapy interruption (dated by TCRdb to about 2019). Turning to the overall study: Eight children, all with CD4+ count above 500 and viral load below 50 copies/ml, were included, of whom four were on planned treatment interruption and four were on continuous treatment. The interruption group had a median age of around 9.6 years, compared with around 8 years in the continuous treatment group. Exposure to EBV and CMV had been recorded for most participating children. Samples from the interruption arm were taken at week 0, at week 12, at the end of interruption (week 24 or 48), and about 3 years after the study ended. In the continuous-treatment arm, samples from corresponding weeks 0, 48 and 150 were analyzed. TCR repertoires were compared between children on planned treatment interruption and children on continuous antiretroviral treatment, alongside thymic output measurements.

The receptor library was made with 3' RACE. TCR libraries were generated from RNA by a 3' RACE protocol incorporating unique molecular identifiers so that PCR amplification bias could be corrected. Up to about 12 amplicon libraries were pooled and sequenced on an Illumina MiSeq with v2 2x250 paired-end chemistry. The authors' analysis ran thus. Decombinator was used to process the reads, assigning V and J genes and CDR3 and applying barcode-based correction of errors and PCR bias. Repertoires were subsampled to equal depth before Gini coefficient calculation using the R ineq package. GLIPH, Hamming distance and a shared triplet metric were used to assess CDR3 similarity. Clones were called with MiXCR by TCRdb after fastp trimmed the public reads at Q25, and only in-frame beta chains were retained. Rows with one shared CDR3 protein collapse into an entry with the most common genes and DNA. TCRdb's processing, not the authors' own work, is the source of the V and J calls. Within this sample are about 46,000 distinct CDR3 sequences, with 4.3% of them counted one time only. Roughly 0.7% of the sample comes from the top ten.

The CDR3 starts with the cysteine, ends with the phenylalanine, and has 14 residues. Only CDR3 DNA is held: 42 bases, read in frame from base 1. CDR1 and CDR2, looked up from the germline V gene, are MGHDK and SYGVNS. Deletion took 9 bases off V and 4 bases off J, with a span of 18 bases between the germline ends. What the study reported, not specific to this receptor: For naive CD4+ repertoires of PTI patients, CDR3 sharing between time points dropped once interruption began, while many sequences were shared between the end of interruption and 3 years later. The sorted CD45RA+ naive cells might contain minor non-naive CD45RA+ populations, such as EMRA or stem memory cells. The low number of patients is a limitation and the data should be interpreted with caution. The naive CD4+ Gini coefficient rose by the end of treatment interruption, suggesting clonal expansion, and returned to baseline by 3 years.

This TCR came from a pool of human donors with HIV. This specimen was CD45RA+ CD4+ T cells from PBMCs, pooled from several time points, taken from a donor given antiretroviral therapy, either interrupted or continuous. The intended sense of this specimen's cell subset or site label: naive CD4+ CD45RA+ CD45RO- T cells. The V and J genes are TRBV25-1 and TRBJ2-5, with a tentative D gene TRBD2 over 5 matching bases. The nucleotide sequence reads as follows: TGTGCCAGTGCGGGCCCTGACCCTGTAGAGACCCAGTACTTC. Its product reads: CASAGPDPVETQYF.